The entry below describes one T cell receptor (beta chain). Its antigen is unidentified. The data are from a study of human T cells and chemical hapten exposure. The wider study: The patient population, which was mostly female, had alopecia areata, totalis or universalis.

TCRdb analysed the RACE reads with MiXCR anew, one entry per CDR3 protein. The sample consists of 300,000 to 450,000 distinct CDR3 sequences, 5.1% of them appearing once. The time point is: pre-sensitization, week 0. The sample's treatment: therapeutic diphenylcyclopropenone sensitization with weekly scalp DPC. Donation of samples came from alopecia patients who were 18 to 70 years old and suitable for DPC. Study-wide points: Expanded TCR sets contained significantly more large CDR3 similarity clusters than controls.

The CDR3 spans 13 residues. The germline V gene encodes CDR1 MNHEY and CDR2 SVGEGT. Trimming took 0 bases from V and 9 from J, leaving 9 bases between them. The clonotype comes from a woman in her fifties or sixties with alopecia areata. Some clones in this sample may be carry-over from other donors' samples. Sequencing was performed on whole blood, taken in connection with sensitization to the hapten diphenylcyclopropenone (DPC). This sequence joins TRBV6-2 or TRBV6-3 and TRBJ2-1; D perhaps matches TRBD2 (5 bases). In nucleotides, the CDR3 is TGTGCCAGCAGTTACTCGTCGGGGTTTGAGCAGTTCTTC. Protein: CASSYSSGFEQFF.